This TCR beta chain was identified during a study of OX40 agonist ivuxolimab in advanced cancers. Study context: Partial responses were seen in three patients, one with hepatocellular carcinoma and two with cutaneous melanoma.

About this clone: Its antigen is not identified.

Study outcomes and limitations: Certain nonresponding patients likewise had low normalized T-cell clonal expansion. Still undetermined is the antigen specificity of the expanded peripheral T cells. In the 0.1 to 3.0 mg/kg range, CD4+ and CD8+ blood T cells had expanded clonally by week 6.

Trimming stripped 7 bases from V and 2 bases from J, with 17 bases between. Germline loops: CDR1 SGHTA, CDR2 FQGNSA. The CDR3 has 15 residues. Profiled with immunoSEQ multiplex PCR; TCRdb holds only in-frame clones, not every one. The sample includes over 85,000 clones, around 90% of them seen just once. This TCR derives from an adult with an advanced solid tumor such as melanoma, head and neck, liver or kidney cancer. The chain couples TRBV7-2 to TRBJ2-5, with D perhaps matching TRBD2 (6 bases). The sequenced sample was CD4+ or CD8+ T cells sorted from blood, obtained in a trial of the OX40 agonist ivuxolimab. The CDR3 loop is CASKIGSGSQETQYF. For the CDR3, the DNA is TGTGCCAGCAAAATTGGGAGCGGGTCGCAAGAGACCCAGTACTTC. Drawing the rest from reference TRBV7-2 and TRBJ2-5, the complete variable domain is GAGVSQSPSNKVTEKGKDVELRCDPISGHTALYWYRQSLGQGLEFLIYFQGNSAPDKSGLPSDRFSAERTGGSVSTLTIQRTQQEDSAVYLCASKIGSGSQETQYFGPGTRLLVL.